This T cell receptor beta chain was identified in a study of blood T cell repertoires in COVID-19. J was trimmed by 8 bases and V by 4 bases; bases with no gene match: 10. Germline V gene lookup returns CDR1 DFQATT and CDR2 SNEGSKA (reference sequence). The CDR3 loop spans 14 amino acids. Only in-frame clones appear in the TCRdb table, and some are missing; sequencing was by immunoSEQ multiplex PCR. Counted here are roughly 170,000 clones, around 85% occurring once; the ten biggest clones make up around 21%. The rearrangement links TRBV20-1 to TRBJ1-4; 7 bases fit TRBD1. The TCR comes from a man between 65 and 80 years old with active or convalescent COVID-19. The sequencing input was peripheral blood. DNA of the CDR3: TGCAGTGCTACTGACAGGGTAAAAGAGGAAAAACTGTTTTTT. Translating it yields CSATDRVKEEKLFF.